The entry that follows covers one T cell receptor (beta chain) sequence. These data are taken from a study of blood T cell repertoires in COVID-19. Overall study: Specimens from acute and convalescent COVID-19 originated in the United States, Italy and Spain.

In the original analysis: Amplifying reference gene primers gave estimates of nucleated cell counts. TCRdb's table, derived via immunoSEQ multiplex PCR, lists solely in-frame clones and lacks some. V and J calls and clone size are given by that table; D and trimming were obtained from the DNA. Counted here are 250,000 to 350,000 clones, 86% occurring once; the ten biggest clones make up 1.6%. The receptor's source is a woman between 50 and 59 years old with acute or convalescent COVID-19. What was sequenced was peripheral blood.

The CDR3 sequence: CASSPRTGRTYEQYF. The DNA of the CDR3 is TGTGCCAGCTCACCACGGACGGGGAGGACCTACGAGCAGTACTTC. The chain is built from TRBV18 and TRBJ2-7; possible D gene TRBD2, 6 bases. The V and J ends lost 1 base and 2 bases respectively, with 12 bases between them. Germline CDR1 KGHSH, CDR2 LQKENI. This CDR3 spans 15 amino acids.